Shown below are 15 T cell receptor beta chains from a single sample sequenced in a study of early T cells in non-severe SARS-CoV-2 infection. TCRdb called the 5' RACE reads again in MiXCR, with one record for every CDR3 protein. The sample records about 59,000 distinct CDR3 sequences, around 13% being singletons. Sequencing used whole blood. The receptors were gathered from an adult who was a healthcare worker with PCR-confirmed SARS-CoV-2 infection or an uninfected control (not recorded which).

This clonotype was seen a handful of times. This chain connects TRBV14 to TRBJ1-2; D is possibly TRBD1 (5 bases). V gave up 0 bases and J gave up 5 bases, with 13 bases separating them. The CDR3 totals 15 residues. Germline-derived CDR1 and CDR2 are SGHDN and FVKESK. The CDR3 region is CASSQDYPSGYGYTF. CDR3 coding DNA: TGTGCCAGCAGCCAAGATTACCCGTCAGGGTATGGCTACACCTTC.

The chain links TRBV5-1 to TRBJ2-5, with unresolved D. V shed 0 bases and J shed 3 bases, with 3 bases lying between them. Looked up from germline, CDR1 is SGHRS and CDR2 is YFSETQ. This CDR3 is 12 amino acids long. The CDR3 is CASSLGKETQYF. For the CDR3, the DNA is TGCGCCAGCAGCTTGGGGAAAGAGACCCAGTACTTC.

CDR3 in amino acids: CASGGQGTRGNTIYF. CDR3 coding DNA: TGTGCCAGCGGGGGACAGGGAACGAGAGGAAACACCATATATTTT. V is TRBV6-6 and J is TRBJ1-3; 9 positions match TRBD1. V was pared by 8 bases and J by 4 bases, with 9 bases of the junction left unmatched. This CDR3 spans 15 amino acids. Germline CDR1 is MNHNY and CDR2 is SVGAGI (reference sequence).

This clonotype occurred a few times. This sequence joins TRBV3-1 and TRBJ2-5, with 10 bases that match TRBD2. V shed 0 bases and J 2 bases; nucleotides not matched to a gene: 12. The CDR3 totals 19 residues. In germline, CDR1 is LGHDT, CDR2 YNNKEL (reference sequence). CDR3: CASSQDPLWWTSGQETQYF. The CDR3 DNA reads as TGTGCCAGCAGCCAAGATCCCCTATGGTGGACTAGCGGACAAGAGACCCAGTACTTC.

V is TRBV7-2 and J is TRBJ1-2; no firm D call. In germline, CDR1 is SGHTA, CDR2 FQGNSA. This CDR3 has 14 amino acids. V gave up 5 bases and J gave up 2 bases, with 12 bases separating them. For the CDR3, the DNA is TGTGCCAGCAGCCCAACCCTTCGAAACTATGGCTACACCTTC. Its protein product is CASSPTLRNYGYTF.

The gene calls are TRBV7-9 and TRBJ1-3; D remains unclear. This CDR3 comprises 13 residues. The ends were cut back, 5 bases at V and 13 bases at J, with 18 bases in the middle. Germline V CDR1 and CDR2: SEHNR, FQNEAQ (reference sequence). The CDR3 spells CASSLTAGTLIYF. In nucleotides, the CDR3 is TGTGCCAGCAGCCTAACCGCCGGCACCCTTATATATTTT.

A remark on this clonotype: The junction does not match germline at one end; this may be a read error. The genes are TRBV11-2 and TRBJ2-3; possibly TRBD1 or TRBD2 for D (5 bases each). Germline CDR1 and CDR2: SGHAT and FQNNGV. The CDR3 loop spans 14 amino acids. The CDR3 loop is CVSSWRGATDTQYF. CDR3 sequence (DNA): TGTGTCAGCAGCTGGAGAGGGGCGACAGATACGCAGTATTTT.

The rearrangement joins TRBV7-9 to TRBJ2-5; the D gene is possibly TRBD2 (5 bases). CDR3 size: 14 residues. Per the germline V gene, CDR1 is SEHNR and CDR2 is FQNEAQ (reference sequence). With 5 bases removed from V and 3 bases from J, the gap between germline ends came to 13 bases. The CDR3 protein is CASSEWAGEETQYF. Written as DNA, the CDR3 is TGTGCCAGCAGCGAATGGGCCGGGGAAGAGACCCAGTACTTC.

This clonotype was observed many times. This chain uses TRBV12-3 or TRBV12-4 with TRBJ2-1, with D tentatively TRBD2 (6 bases). Trimming shortened V by 5 bases and J by 7 bases, and 15 bases separated the two germline ends. CDR3 length: 14 residues. The DNA for the CDR3 is TGTGCCAGCAGTCCGACTAGAGTAGGGAATGAGCAGTTCTTC. It encodes CASSPTRVGNEQFF.

The gene calls are TRBV30 and TRBJ1-6; no firm D call. V shed 2 bases and J shed 9 bases, with 11 bases lying between them. Germline lookup yields CDR1 GTSNPN and CDR2 SVGIG (reference sequence). The CDR3 loop spans 13 amino acids. The DNA of the CDR3 is TGTGCCTGGAGTAAGGCACCGTTTTCACCCCTCCACTTT. It translates to CAWSKAPFSPLHF. Using reference TRBV30 and TRBJ1-6 for the parts outside the CDR3, the full variable domain is SQTIHQWPATLVQPVGSPLSLECTVEGTSNPNLYWYRQAAGRGLQLLFYSVGIGQISSEVPQNLSASRPQDRQFILSSKKLLLSDSGFYLCAWSKAPFSPLHFGNGTRLTVT.

J is TRBJ1-1 and V is TRBV7-2, with D possibly TRBD1 on 5 matching bases. V lost 2 bases, J lost 1 base, and 11 bases lay in between. The CDR3 spans 15 residues. CDR1 and CDR2 (germline): SGHTA, FQGNSA. The CDR3: CASSLLGRQNTEAFF. CDR3 sequence (DNA): TGTGCCAGCAGCTTATTGGGACGGCAGAACACTGAAGCTTTCTTT.

This clonotype appeared a few times. The chain couples TRBV25-1 to TRBJ2-5; D ambiguous. Germline V gives CDR1 MGHDK, CDR2 SYGVNS. CDR3 length: 14 residues. The ends were cut back, 2 bases at V and 3 bases at J, with 10 bases in the middle. The CDR3: CASSESGKKETQYF. DNA for the CDR3: TGTGCCAGCAGTGAAAGTGGGAAAAAAGAGACCCAGTACTTC.

This chain connects TRBV20-1 to TRBJ2-2, with a tentative D call TRBD1 (5 bases). The germline V and J ends were trimmed by 5 bases and 2 bases, with 15 bases remaining between them. In germline, CDR1 is DFQATT, CDR2 SNEGSKA (reference sequence). The CDR3 length is 15 residues. DNA of the CDR3: TGCAGTGCTGCACATGACAGTCCCAACACCGGGGAGCTGTTTTTT. Protein sequence: CSAAHDSPNTGELFF.

This clonotype was counted a few times. This chain uses TRBV7-2 with TRBJ2-3; 10 bases map to TRBD2. Losses at the gene ends were 2 bases for V and 0 bases for J; bases not matched to a gene: 11. In germline, CDR1 is SGHTA, CDR2 FQGNSA. There are 19 residues in the CDR3. The CDR3 spells CASSLRSGGVRTSTDTQYF. The CDR3 DNA follows: TGTGCCAGCAGCTTAAGAAGCGGGGGGGTTCGAACTAGCACAGATACGCAGTATTTT.

This clonotype showed up many times. This chain joins TRBV5-8 and TRBJ1-2; D is unresolved. The CDR3 spans 10 residues. Trimming cost V 0 bases and J 14 bases, with 8 bases left between them. Germline-derived CDR1 and CDR2 are SGHTS and YDEGEE. CDR3 coding DNA: TGTGCCAGCAGCTTGGTTAGGGAAACCTTC. This gives the protein CASSLVRETF.